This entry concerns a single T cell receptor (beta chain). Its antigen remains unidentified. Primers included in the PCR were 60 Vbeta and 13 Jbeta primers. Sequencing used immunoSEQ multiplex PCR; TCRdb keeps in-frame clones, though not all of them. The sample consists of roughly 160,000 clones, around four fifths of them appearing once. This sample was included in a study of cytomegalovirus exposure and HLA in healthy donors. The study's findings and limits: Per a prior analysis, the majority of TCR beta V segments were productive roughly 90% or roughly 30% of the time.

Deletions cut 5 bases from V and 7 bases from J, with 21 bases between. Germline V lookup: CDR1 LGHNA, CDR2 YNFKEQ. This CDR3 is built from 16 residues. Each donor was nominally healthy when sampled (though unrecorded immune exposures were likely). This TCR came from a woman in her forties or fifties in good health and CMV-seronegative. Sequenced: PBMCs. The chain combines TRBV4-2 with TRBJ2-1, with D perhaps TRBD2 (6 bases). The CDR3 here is CASSTARGTLRNEQFF. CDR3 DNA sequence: TGTGCCAGCAGCACAGCCCGGGGGACGCTGCGGAATGAGCAGTTCTTC.